A single sample is the source of the 21 T cell receptor beta chains below, sequenced in a study of cytomegalovirus exposure and HLA in healthy donors (dated by TCRdb to about 2017). Library generation was performed with the immunoSEQ multiplex PCR assay. For the multiplex PCR, a mixture combining 60 forward primers for TCR Vbeta segments and 13 reverse primers for TCR Jbeta segments was used. TCRdb retrieved this table from immuneACCESS and kept in-frame rearrangements only. Not all clones are present; in checked studies, unresolved V genes account for under half, and no reason is known for the remainder. The sample table shows about 200,000 clones, and more than 75% are seen once. The ten largest clones capture around 6% of the sample. The sequencing input was PBMCs. The receptors derive from a woman aged 45-65 years in good health and CMV-seropositive.

The chain couples TRBV11-2 to TRBJ2-1, with TRBD2 matching over 7 bases. With 3 bases clipped from V and 1 base from J, the junction kept 3 bases outside the gene matches. Germline V CDR1 and CDR2: SGHAT, FQNNGV. This CDR3 has 15 amino acids. The DNA for the CDR3 is TGTGCCAGCAGCTTTCGGACTAGTTCCTACAATGAGCAGTTCTTC. Protein sequence: CASSFRTSSYNEQFF.

The chain couples TRBV28 to TRBJ2-1, with 7 bases aligning to TRBD1. In germline, CDR1 is MDHEN, CDR2 SYDVKM. This CDR3 is 11 amino acids long. V trimming: 0 bases; J trimming: 16 bases; junction bases outside the gene matches: 3. For the CDR3, the DNA is TGTGCCAGCAGTTTATGGGACAGGCGCTTCTTC. It translates to CASSLWDRRFF. Full variable domain (outside the CDR3, taken from reference TRBV28 and TRBJ2-1): DVKVTQSSRYLVKRTGEKVFLECVQDMDHENMFWYRQDPGLGLRLIYFSYDVKMKEKGDIPEGYSVSREKKERFSLILESASTNQTSMYLCASSLWDRRFFGPGTRLTVL.

This clone turned up a few times. The chain uses TRBV11-2 and TRBJ2-6; D is possibly TRBD2 (6 bases). Trimming removed 5 bases from V and 11 bases from J, with 19 bases in between. Germline V gene lookup returns CDR1 SGHAT and CDR2 FQNNGV. There are 15 residues in the CDR3. CDR3 sequence reads: CASSTQGAGRDVLTF. In DNA form, the CDR3 reads TGTGCCAGCAGCACCCAAGGGGCGGGACGCGACGTCCTGACTTTC.

The chain joins TRBV10-3 to TRBJ2-2; perhaps TRBD2 as D (5 bases). Trimming removed 8 bases at V and 3 bases at J, with 7 bases between. The germline CDR1 and CDR2 sequences are ENHRY and SYGVKD. This CDR3 spans 12 amino acids. For the CDR3, the DNA is TGTGCCATCTCGGAGGACACCGGGGAGCTGTTTTTT. It translates to CAISEDTGELFF.

The J gene is TRBJ1-2, the V gene TRBV9; tentatively, D is TRBD1 (6 bases). This CDR3 comprises 15 residues. Germline V gene data show CDR1 as SGDLS and CDR2 as YYNGEE. Between the trimmed V and J ends, which lost 3 bases and 7 bases, there was a span of 19 bases. The CDR3 sequence is CASSDPQGNLGGYTF. Written as DNA, the CDR3 is TGTGCCAGCAGCGACCCTCAGGGGAACTTGGGTGGCTACACCTTC.

This chain joins TRBV15 and TRBJ2-2, with TRBD2 as a possible D gene (6 bases). The V end lost 0 bases, the J end lost 0 bases, and 8 bases lay between the germline ends. Germline CDR1 and CDR2: LNHNV and YYDKDF (reference sequence). The CDR3 has 16 amino acids. This CDR3 reads CATSRDGGANTGELFF. The CDR3 DNA reads as TGTGCCACCAGCAGAGATGGCGGGGCGAACACCGGGGAGCTGTTTTTT.

This chain links TRBV2 with TRBJ2-1; D ambiguous. The CDR3 extends over 13 amino acids. V gave up 1 base and J gave up 5 bases, with 6 bases separating them. Germline lookup yields CDR1 SNHLY and CDR2 FYNNEI. In DNA form, the CDR3 reads TGTGCCAGCAGTGAAGTGGCAGACAATGAGCAGTTCTTC. Protein: CASSEVADNEQFF.

J is TRBJ2-5 and V is TRBV2; D unclear. The end of the DNA aligns better with TRBJ2-7, so the J call may be wrong. The CDR3 length is 15 residues. Germline CDR1 SNHLY, CDR2 FYNNEI. CDR3 DNA sequence: TGTGCCAGCAGGCTACTGGGTGGGCCAACCTACGAGCAGTACTTC. It yields the protein CASRLLGGPTYEQYF.

The rearrangement links TRBV28 to TRBJ2-1; a weak D match, TRBD1 (5 bases). CDR1 MDHEN and CDR2 SYDVKM come from the germline V gene. The CDR3 is made up of 16 amino acids. V lost 5 bases and J 7 bases, leaving 21 bases between the germline ends. CDR3 protein: CASSRQTGRWGNEQFF. The DNA of the CDR3 is TGTGCCAGCAGTCGACAGACTGGGCGATGGGGAAATGAGCAGTTCTTC.

Details on this clone: The identical CDR3 is also encoded by other nucleotide sequences in the sample. This chain uses TRBV28 with TRBJ1-2; no clear D. Trimming left V 2 bases short and J 7 bases short, with 8 bases between. This CDR3 region has 12 residues. CDR1 is MDHEN and CDR2 is SYDVKM in the germline V gene. The CDR3 loop reads CASSLGQLGYTF. The CDR3 DNA reads TGTGCCAGCAGTTTAGGGCAGCTTGGCTACACCTTC.

The rearrangement uses TRBV19 and TRBJ2-2, with a possible D match to TRBD2 (6 bases). The CDR3 length is 14 residues. V lost 7 bases and J 5 bases, leaving 14 bases between the germline ends. Germline CDR1 and CDR2: LNHDA and SQIVND (reference sequence). CDR3 in DNA: TGTGCCAGTAACGGAGGGGTGAGGACCGGGGAGCTGTTTTTT. It is translated as CASNGGVRTGELFF.

This rearrangement joins TRBV7-9 to TRBJ1-5; perhaps TRBD1 as D (5 bases). The CDR3 contains 16 residues. CDR1 and CDR2 (germline): SEHNR, FQNEAQ (reference sequence). V was shortened by 2 bases and J by 3 bases, with 14 bases between the two germline ends. The CDR3: CASSLKKGLDNQPQHF. DNA of the CDR3: TGTGCCAGCAGCTTAAAAAAGGGGCTTGACAATCAGCCCCAGCATTTT. The variable domain in full, with the rest retrieved from reference TRBV7-9 and TRBJ1-5, is DTGVSQNPRHKITKRGQNVTFRCDPISEHNRLYWYRQTLGQGPEFLTYFQNEAQLEKSRLLSDRFSAERPKGSFSTLEIQRTEQGDSAMYLCASSLKKGLDNQPQHFGDGTRLSIL.

The V call is TRBV21-1, the J call TRBJ1-5. TRBV21-1 is annotated as a pseudogene. This CDR3 spans 15 amino acids. CDR3 DNA sequence: TGTGCCAGCAGCAAAGGTGTGAGGGAGGCCCGCGGCCAGCATTTT. Translation gives CASSKGVREARGQHF.

The chain couples TRBV5-4 to TRBJ2-3; 10 bases line up with TRBD2. The CDR3 consists of 16 residues. Germline CDR1 is SGHNT and CDR2 is YYREEE (reference sequence). V gave up 1 base and J gave up 0 bases; unmatched junction bases: 2. CDR3: CASSLKLAGSTDTQYF. In DNA, the CDR3 is TGTGCCAGCAGCTTGAAACTAGCGGGGAGCACAGATACGCAGTATTTT. Using reference TRBV5-4 and TRBJ2-3 for the parts outside the CDR3, the full variable domain is ETGVTQSPTHLIKTRGQQVTLRCSSQSGHNTVSWYQQALGQGPQFIFQYYREEENGRGNFPPRFSGLQFPNYSSELNVNALELDDSALYLCASSLKLAGSTDTQYFGPGTRLTVL.

This clone has a handful of counts. This sequence joins TRBV28 and TRBJ1-1; 7 bases map to TRBD1. The CDR3 sequence is 14 residues long. Germline V gene data show CDR1 as MDHEN and CDR2 as SYDVKM. The V and J ends lost 1 base and 6 bases, in that order; junction bases with no gene match: 5. The CDR3 sequence: CASSLSGTVPEAFF. DNA for the CDR3: TGTGCCAGCAGTTTATCGGGGACAGTCCCTGAAGCTTTCTTT. The complete variable domain, with remaining parts taken from reference TRBV28 and TRBJ1-1, reads DVKVTQSSRYLVKRTGEKVFLECVQDMDHENMFWYRQDPGLGLRLIYFSYDVKMKEKGDIPEGYSVSREKKERFSLILESASTNQTSMYLCASSLSGTVPEAFFGQGTRLTVV.

V usage is TRBV9 and J usage is TRBJ1-3; D not certain. The CDR3 has 15 amino acids. V shed 0 bases and J shed 0 bases, with 7 bases lying between them. Per the germline V gene, CDR1 is SGDLS and CDR2 is YYNGEE. For the CDR3, the DNA is TGTGCCAGCAGCGTAGGGGCCAACTCTGGAAACACCATATATTTT. This gives the protein CASSVGANSGNTIYF.

J is TRBJ2-6 and V is TRBV19, with TRBD1 matching 7 bases. The germline V gene has CDR1 LNHDA and CDR2 SQIVND (reference sequence). Trimming at V came to 4 bases and at J to 3 bases, leaving 6 bases not matched to a gene. CDR3 length equals 16 residues. The DNA of the CDR3 is TGTGCCAGTAGTACGGGGACAGCTGTTGGGGCCAACGTCCTGACTTTC. Encoded protein: CASSTGTAVGANVLTF.

The chain combines TRBV5-5 with TRBJ2-3; 8 bases line up with TRBD1. Germline values: CDR1 SGHKS, CDR2 YYEKEE (reference sequence). The V segment lost 3 bases and the J segment 5 bases; nucleotides outside the gene matches: 8. This CDR3 is built from 15 residues. This CDR3 is CASSSPRTGRDTQYF. The CDR3 region has the DNA TGTGCCAGCAGCTCGCCAAGGACAGGGAGAGATACGCAGTATTTT.

The chain is built from TRBV7-3 and TRBJ2-1, with 9 bases fitting TRBD2. The CDR3 spans 16 residues. CDR1 and CDR2 from the germline V gene are SGHTA and FQGTGA. Unmatched junction bases numbered 10, after V lost 0 bases and J lost 10 bases. The CDR3 here is CASSLTSGRNEGEQFF. For the CDR3, the DNA is TGTGCCAGCAGCTTAACTAGCGGGAGAAACGAGGGCGAGCAGTTCTTC.

The chain combines TRBV10-1 with TRBJ2-3; D is ambiguous. Trimming left V 3 bases short and J 1 base short, with 8 bases between. The germline gives CDR1 WNHNN, CDR2 SYGVQD (reference sequence). This CDR3 has 14 amino acids. The CDR3 DNA reads TGCGCCAGCAGTGATTACCGGGGCACAGATACGCAGTATTTT. This translates into CASSDYRGTDTQYF.

This sequence joins TRBV9 and TRBJ1-2; 9 bases are a match to TRBD1. The V and J ends lost 4 bases and 4 bases, in that order; junction bases with no gene match: 8. The CDR3 loop spans 15 amino acids. CDR1 and CDR2 (germline): SGDLS, YYNGEE. The CDR3 here is CASSLTGGGGYGYTF. The CDR3 nucleotides read TGTGCCAGCAGCCTCACAGGGGGCGGGGGCTATGGCTACACCTTC.